This T cell receptor (beta chain) derives from a study of OX40 agonist ivuxolimab in advanced cancers. Assay used: immunoSEQ multiplex PCR; TCRdb lists only in-frame clones, some missing. The profile shows over 55,000 clones, roughly 80% of them singletons. The CDR3 spans 15 residues. Germline values: CDR1 SGHTA, CDR2 FQGNSA. V lost 1 base, J lost 3 bases, and 12 bases lay in between. The receptor was isolated from an adult with an advanced solid tumor such as melanoma, head and neck, liver or kidney cancer. Here the sequenced sample was CD4+ or CD8+ T cells sorted from blood, taken in a trial of the OX40 agonist ivuxolimab. The rearrangement uses TRBV7-2 and TRBJ1-2, with a weak D call TRBD1 (5 bases). CDR3 DNA sequence: TGTGCCAGCAGCTTAGTGGGGGGGTCCTACTATGGCTACACCTTC. Translated, it gives CASSLVGGSYYGYTF.